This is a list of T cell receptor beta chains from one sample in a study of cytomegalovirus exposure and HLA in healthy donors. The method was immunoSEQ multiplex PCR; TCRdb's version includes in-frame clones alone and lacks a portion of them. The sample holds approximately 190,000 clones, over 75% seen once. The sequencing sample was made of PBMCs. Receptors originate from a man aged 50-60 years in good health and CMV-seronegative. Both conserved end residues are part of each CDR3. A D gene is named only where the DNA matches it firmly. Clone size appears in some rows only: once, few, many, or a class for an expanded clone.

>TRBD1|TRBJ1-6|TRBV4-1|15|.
CASSQDRGYNSPLHF
TGCGCCAGCAGCCAGGACAGGGGGTATAATTCACCCCTCCACTTT
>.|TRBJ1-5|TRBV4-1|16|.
CASSQGTDNLNQPQHF
TGCGCCAGCAGCCAAGGGACAGACAACCTAAATCAGCCCCAGCATTTT
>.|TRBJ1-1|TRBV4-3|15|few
CASSPLGAANTEAFF
TGCGCCAGCAGCCCCCTTGGGGCAGCGAACACTGAAGCTTTCTTT
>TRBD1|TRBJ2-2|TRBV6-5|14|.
CASSRQGLDGELFF
TGTGCCAGCAGCCGACAGGGTTTGGACGGGGAGCTGTTTTTT
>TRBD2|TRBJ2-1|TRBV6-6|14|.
CASRRAGGAGEQFF
TGTGCCAGCAGACGAGCGGGGGGGGCTGGGGAGCAGTTCTTC
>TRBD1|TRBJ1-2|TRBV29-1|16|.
CSVVWTGGTLNYGYTF
TGCAGCGTTGTGTGGACAGGGGGGACCCTAAACTATGGCTACACCTTC
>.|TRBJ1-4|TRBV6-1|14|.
CASSGTGQGEKLFF
TGTGCCAGCAGTGGGACGGGCCAGGGGGAAAAACTGTTTTTT
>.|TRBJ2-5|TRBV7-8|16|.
CASFLAVGRSPETQYF
TGTGCCAGCTTCCTAGCTGTTGGTCGATCTCCGGAGACCCAGTACTTC
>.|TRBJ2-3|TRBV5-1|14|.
CASSQYRDRDRQYF
TGCGCCAGCAGCCAGTACAGGGACCGCGATAGGCAGTATTTT
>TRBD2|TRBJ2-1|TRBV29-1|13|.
CSATSGGGGEQFF
TGCAGCGCGACTAGCGGGGGAGGTGGTGAGCAGTTCTTC
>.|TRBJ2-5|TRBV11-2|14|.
CASSLRGQWEAQYF
TGTGCCAGCAGCTTAAGGGGGCAATGGGAGGCCCAGTACTTC
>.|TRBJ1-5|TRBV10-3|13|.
CAISESRGQPQHF
TGTGCCATCAGTGAGTCAAGAGGTCAGCCCCAGCATTTT
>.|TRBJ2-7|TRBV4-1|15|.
CASSRPAGSNYEQYF
TGCGCCAGCAGCCGCCCTGCAGGGTCAAACTACGAGCAGTACTTC
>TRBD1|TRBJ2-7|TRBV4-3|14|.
CASSRTGGKDEQYF
TGCGCCAGCAGCCGCACAGGGGGCAAGGACGAGCAGTACTTC
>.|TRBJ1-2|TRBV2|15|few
CASRAGEGKVVGYTF
TGTGCCAGCAGGGCCGGGGAAGGGAAGGTAGTCGGCTACACCTTC
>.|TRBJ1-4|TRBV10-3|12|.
CAISPEEGKLFF
TGTGCCATCAGTCCTGAAGAGGGAAAACTGTTTTTT
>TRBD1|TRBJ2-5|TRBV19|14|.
CASRRKGGAETQYF
TGTGCCAGTAGAAGGAAAGGGGGCGCAGAGACCCAGTACTTC
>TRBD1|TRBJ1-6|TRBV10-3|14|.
CAIRLGQQNSPLHF
TGTGCCATCAGGCTGGGACAGCAGAATTCACCCCTCCACTTT
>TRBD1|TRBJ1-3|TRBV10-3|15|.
CAIRENNRGGNTIYF
TGTGCCATCAGAGAAAACAACAGGGGTGGAAACACCATATATTTT
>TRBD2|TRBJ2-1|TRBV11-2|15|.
CASSLEWRGVNEQFF
TGTGCCAGCAGCTTAGAATGGCGGGGGGTCAATGAGCAGTTCTTC
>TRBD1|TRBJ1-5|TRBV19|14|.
CASRVDRGNQPQHF
TGTGCCAGTAGGGTGGACAGGGGTAATCAGCCCCAGCATTTT
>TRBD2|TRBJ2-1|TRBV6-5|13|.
CASRSGTSFEQFF
TGTGCCAGCAGGTCCGGGACTAGCTTTGAGCAGTTCTTC
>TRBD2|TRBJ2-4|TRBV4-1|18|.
CASSPGLAGGPSKNIQYF
TGCGCCAGCAGCCCTGGACTAGCGGGGGGGCCGTCCAAAAACATTCAGTACTTC
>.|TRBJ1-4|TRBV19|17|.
CASRSIMGAATNEKLFF
TGTGCCAGTAGGTCTATAATGGGGGCGGCAACTAATGAAAAACTGTTTTTT
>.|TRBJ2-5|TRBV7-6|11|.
CASRQGETQYF
TGTGCCAGCCGCCAGGGTGAGACCCAGTACTTC
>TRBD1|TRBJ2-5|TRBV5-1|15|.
CASSLLTGGQETQYF
TGCGCCAGCAGCTTGCTGACAGGGGGTCAAGAGACCCAGTACTTC
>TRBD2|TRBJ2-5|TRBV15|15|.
CATSSPGTSIEAQYF
TGTGCCACCAGCTCACCCGGGACTAGCATCGAGGCCCAGTACTTC
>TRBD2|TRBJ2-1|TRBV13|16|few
CASSSRTSGGDAEQFF
TGTGCCAGCAGCTCGCGGACTAGCGGGGGGGATGCAGAGCAGTTCTTC
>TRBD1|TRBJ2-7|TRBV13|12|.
CASSRDRYEQYF
TGTGCCAGCAGCCGGGACAGATACGAGCAGTACTTC
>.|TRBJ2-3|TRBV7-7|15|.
CASSQSGLGRDTQYF
TGTGCCAGCAGCCAGTCGGGACTTGGGCGGGATACGCAGTATTTT
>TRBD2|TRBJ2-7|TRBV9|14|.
CASSRLAGAYEQYF
TGTGCCAGCAGTCGACTAGCGGGGGCCTACGAGCAGTACTTC
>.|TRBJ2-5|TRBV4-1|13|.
CASSGPGGETQYF
TGCGCCAGCAGCGGGCCCGGGGGAGAGACCCAGTACTTC
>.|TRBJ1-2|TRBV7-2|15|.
CASSFDDRPNYGYTF
TGTGCCAGCAGCTTTGATGACAGACCTAACTATGGCTACACCTTC
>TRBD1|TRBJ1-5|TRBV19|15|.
CASSIGTGWRQPQHF
TGTGCCAGTAGTATCGGGACAGGGTGGAGGCAGCCCCAGCATTTT
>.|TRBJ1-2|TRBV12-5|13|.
CASGSDSTYGYTF
TGTGCTAGTGGTTCAGACAGCACGTATGGCTACACCTTC
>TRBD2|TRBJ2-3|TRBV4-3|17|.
CASSQSPTSGSTDTQYF
TGCGCCAGCAGCCAAAGTCCGACTAGCGGGAGCACAGATACGCAGTATTTT
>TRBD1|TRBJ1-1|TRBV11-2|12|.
CASSWTGDKAFF
TGTGCCAGCAGCTGGACAGGGGATAAAGCTTTCTTT
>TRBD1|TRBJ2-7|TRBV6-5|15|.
CASSYRTGLSTRQYF
TGTGCCAGCAGTTACAGGACAGGCCTGTCTACGAGGCAGTACTTC
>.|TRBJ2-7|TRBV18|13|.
CASSPPERYEQYF
TGTGCCAGCTCACCACCCGAGAGATACGAGCAGTACTTC
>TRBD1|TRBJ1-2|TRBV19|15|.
CATRRDREFHYGYTF
TGTGCCACCAGACGGGACAGGGAGTTTCACTATGGCTACACCTTC
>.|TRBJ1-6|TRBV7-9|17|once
CSSRLPGEGQYNSPLHF
TGTTCCAGCAGGCTTCCGGGGGAGGGCCAGTACAATTCACCCCTCCACTTT
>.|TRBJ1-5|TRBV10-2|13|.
CASTADSNQPQHF
TGCGCCAGCACCGCGGATAGCAATCAGCCCCAGCATTTT
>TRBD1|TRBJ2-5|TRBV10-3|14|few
CAIRGQGPQETQYF
TGTGCCATCAGAGGACAGGGTCCCCAAGAGACCCAGTACTTC
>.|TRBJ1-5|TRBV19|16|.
CASSPPASRGNQPQHF
TGTGCCAGTAGTCCACCGGCCTCCCGGGGCAATCAGCCCCAGCATTTT